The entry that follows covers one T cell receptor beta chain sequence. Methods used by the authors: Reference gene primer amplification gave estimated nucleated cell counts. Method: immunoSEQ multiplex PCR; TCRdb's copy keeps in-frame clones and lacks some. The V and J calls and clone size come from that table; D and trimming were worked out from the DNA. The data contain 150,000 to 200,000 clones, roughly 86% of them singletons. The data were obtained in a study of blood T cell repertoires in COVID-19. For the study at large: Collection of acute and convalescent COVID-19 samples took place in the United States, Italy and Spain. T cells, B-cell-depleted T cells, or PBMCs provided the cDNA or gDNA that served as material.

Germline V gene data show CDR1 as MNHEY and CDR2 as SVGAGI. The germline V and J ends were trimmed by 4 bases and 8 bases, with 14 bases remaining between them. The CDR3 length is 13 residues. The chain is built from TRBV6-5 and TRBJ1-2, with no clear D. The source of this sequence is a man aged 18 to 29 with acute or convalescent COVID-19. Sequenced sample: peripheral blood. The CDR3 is CASSFSSGAGYTF. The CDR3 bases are TGTGCCAGCAGTTTTTCGTCCGGTGCGGGCTACACCTTC.